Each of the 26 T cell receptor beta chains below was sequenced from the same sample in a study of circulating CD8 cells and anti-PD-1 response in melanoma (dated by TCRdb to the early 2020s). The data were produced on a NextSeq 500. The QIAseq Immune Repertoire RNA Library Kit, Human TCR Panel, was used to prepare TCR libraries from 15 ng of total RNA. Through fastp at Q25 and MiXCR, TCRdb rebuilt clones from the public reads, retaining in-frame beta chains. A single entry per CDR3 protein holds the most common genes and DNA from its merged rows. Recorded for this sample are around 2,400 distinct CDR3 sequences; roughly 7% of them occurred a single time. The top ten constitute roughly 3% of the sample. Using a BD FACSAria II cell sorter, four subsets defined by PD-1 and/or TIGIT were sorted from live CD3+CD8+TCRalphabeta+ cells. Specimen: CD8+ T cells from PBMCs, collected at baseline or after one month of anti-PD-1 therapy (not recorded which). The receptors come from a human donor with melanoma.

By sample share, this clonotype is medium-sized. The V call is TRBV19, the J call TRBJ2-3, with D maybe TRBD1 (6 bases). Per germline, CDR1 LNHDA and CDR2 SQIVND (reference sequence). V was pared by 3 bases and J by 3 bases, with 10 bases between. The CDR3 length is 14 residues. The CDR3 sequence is CASSIVGATDTQYF. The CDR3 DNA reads TGTGCCAGTAGTATCGTGGGGGCAACAGATACGCAGTATTTT.

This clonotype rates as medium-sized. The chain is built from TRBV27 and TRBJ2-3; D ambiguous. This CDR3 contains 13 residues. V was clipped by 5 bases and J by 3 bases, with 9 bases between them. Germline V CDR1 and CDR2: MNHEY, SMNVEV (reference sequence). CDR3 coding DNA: TGTGCCAGCAGTCTTACGGAAACAGATACGCAGTATTTT. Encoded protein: CASSLTETDTQYF.

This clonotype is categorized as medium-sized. CDR3 loop: CASTKTGAAEAFF. CDR3 DNA: TGTGCCAGTACCAAGACAGGCGCGGCTGAAGCTTTCTTT. The chain combines TRBV19 with TRBJ1-1, with D maybe TRBD1 (6 bases). This CDR3 has 13 residues. Trimming removed 7 bases from V and 6 bases from J, with 15 bases in between. Germline-derived CDR1 and CDR2 are LNHDA and SQIVND (reference sequence).

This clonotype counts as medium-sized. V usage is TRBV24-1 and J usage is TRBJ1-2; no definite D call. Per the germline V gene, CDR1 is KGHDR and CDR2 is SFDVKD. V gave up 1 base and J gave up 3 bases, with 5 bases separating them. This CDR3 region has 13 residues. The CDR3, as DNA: TGTGCCACCAGTGATTTTACAGACTATGGCTACACCTTC. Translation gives CATSDFTDYGYTF.

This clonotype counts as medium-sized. CDR3 sequence: CSVEAGTTSYEQYF. CDR3 DNA sequence: TGCAGCGTTGAAGCCGGGACCACATCCTACGAGCAGTACTTC. The chain employs TRBV29-1 and TRBJ2-7, with D perhaps given as TRBD1 or TRBD2 (5 bases each). V was cut by 1 base and J by 1 base, with 11 bases left in between. The CDR3 extends over 14 amino acids. Germline V lookup: CDR1 SQVTM, CDR2 ANQGSEA.

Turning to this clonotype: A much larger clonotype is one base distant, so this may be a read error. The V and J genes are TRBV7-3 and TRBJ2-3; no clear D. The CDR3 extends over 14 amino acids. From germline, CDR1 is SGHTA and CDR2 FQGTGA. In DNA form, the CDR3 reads TGTGCCAGCAGCGCCACTCTCCGGCCAGATGCGCAGTATTTT. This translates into CASSATLRPDAQYF.

The CDR3 sequence is CSVEAGQLYEQYF. CDR3 in DNA: TGCAGCGTTGAAGCGGGACAGTTATACGAGCAGTACTTC. V is TRBV29-1 and J is TRBJ2-7, with 7 positions matching TRBD1. Trimming at V came to 1 base and at J to 4 bases, leaving 4 bases not matched to a gene. Germline CDR1 and CDR2: SQVTM and ANQGSEA. The CDR3 covers 13 residues.

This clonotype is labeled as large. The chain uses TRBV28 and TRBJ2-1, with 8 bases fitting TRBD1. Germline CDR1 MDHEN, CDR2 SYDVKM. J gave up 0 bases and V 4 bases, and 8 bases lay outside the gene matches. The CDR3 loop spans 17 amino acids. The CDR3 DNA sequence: TGTGCCAGCAGTTCTTTGGCCGGGACAGGCTCCTACAATGAGCAGTTCTTC. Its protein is CASSSLAGTGSYNEQFF.

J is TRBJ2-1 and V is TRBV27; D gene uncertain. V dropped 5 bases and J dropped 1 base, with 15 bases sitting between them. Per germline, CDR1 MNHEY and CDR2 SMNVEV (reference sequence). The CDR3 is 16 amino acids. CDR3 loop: CASSPTPAQSYNEQFF. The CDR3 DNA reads TGTGCCAGCAGTCCTACCCCCGCGCAATCCTACAATGAGCAGTTCTTC.

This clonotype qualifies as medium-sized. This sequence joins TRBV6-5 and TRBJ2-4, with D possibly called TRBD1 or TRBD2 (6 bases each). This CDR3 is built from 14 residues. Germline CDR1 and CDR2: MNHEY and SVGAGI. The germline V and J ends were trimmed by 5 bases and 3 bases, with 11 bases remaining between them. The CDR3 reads CASSQGGFKNIQYF. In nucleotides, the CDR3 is TGTGCCAGCAGTCAAGGGGGGTTCAAAAACATTCAGTACTTC.

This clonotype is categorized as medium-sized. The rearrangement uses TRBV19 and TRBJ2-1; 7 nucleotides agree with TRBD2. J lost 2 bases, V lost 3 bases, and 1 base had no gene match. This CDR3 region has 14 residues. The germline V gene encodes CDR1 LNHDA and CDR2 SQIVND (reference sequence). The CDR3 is CASSMGGTYNEQFF. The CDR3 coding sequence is TGTGCCAGTAGTATGGGAGGGACCTACAATGAGCAGTTCTTC. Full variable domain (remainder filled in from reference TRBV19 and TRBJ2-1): DGGITQSPKYLFRKEGQNVTLSCEQNLNHDAMYWYRQDPGQGLRLIYYSQIVNDFQKGDIAEGYSVSREKKESFPLTVTSAQKNPTAFYLCASSMGGTYNEQFFGPGTRLTVL.

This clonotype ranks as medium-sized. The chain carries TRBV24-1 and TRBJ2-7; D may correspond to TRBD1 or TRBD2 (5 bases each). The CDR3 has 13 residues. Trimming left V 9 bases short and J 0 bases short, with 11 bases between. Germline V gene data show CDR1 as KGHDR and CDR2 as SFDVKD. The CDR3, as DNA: TGTGCCACCGGGAAGGGGAGCTCCTACGAGCAGTACTTC. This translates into CATGKGSSYEQYF.

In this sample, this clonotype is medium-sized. The CDR3 bases are TGTGCCAGCAGCTTGGGGGACAGGGGAAACGGGGAGCTGTTTTTT. It translates to CASSLGDRGNGELFF. The rearrangement uses TRBV5-4 and TRBJ2-2, with 10 nucleotides matching TRBD1. The V gene end was trimmed by 0 bases and the J gene end by 7 bases; junction bases not matched to a gene: 3. The CDR3 length is 15 residues. Germline V gene data show CDR1 as SGHNT and CDR2 as YYREEE (reference sequence).

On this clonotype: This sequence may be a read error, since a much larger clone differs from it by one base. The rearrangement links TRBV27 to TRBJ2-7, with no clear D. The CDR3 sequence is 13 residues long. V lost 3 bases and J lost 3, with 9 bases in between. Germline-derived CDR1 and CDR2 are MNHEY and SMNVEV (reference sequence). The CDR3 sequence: CASSFPASYEQYF. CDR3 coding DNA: TGTGCCAGCAGTTTCCCGGCGAGCTACGAGCAGTACTTC.

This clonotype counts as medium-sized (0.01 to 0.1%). CDR3 sequence: CASSLVVLGGVLYNEQFF. CDR3 DNA sequence: TGTGCCAGCAGTTTGGTTGTTCTAGGGGGTGTGCTGTACAATGAGCAGTTCTTC. The chain is built from TRBV28 and TRBJ2-1, with TRBD1 as a possible D gene (6 bases). CDR3 length: 18 residues. Germline V gene data show CDR1 as MDHEN and CDR2 as SYDVKM. V gave up 3 bases and J gave up 4 bases, with 22 bases separating them. Full variable domain (outside the CDR3, taken from reference TRBV28 and TRBJ2-1): DVKVTQSSRYLVKRTGEKVFLECVQDMDHENMFWYRQDPGLGLRLIYFSYDVKMKEKGDIPEGYSVSREKKERFSLILESASTNQTSMYLCASSLVVLGGVLYNEQFFGPGTRLTVL.

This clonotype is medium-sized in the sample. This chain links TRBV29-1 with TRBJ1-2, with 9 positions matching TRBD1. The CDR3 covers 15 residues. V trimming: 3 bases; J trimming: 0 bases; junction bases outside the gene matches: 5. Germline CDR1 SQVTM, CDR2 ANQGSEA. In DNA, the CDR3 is TGCAGCGTTGAGGTGGGACAGGGTTCTAACTATGGCTACACCTTC. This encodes CSVEVGQGSNYGYTF. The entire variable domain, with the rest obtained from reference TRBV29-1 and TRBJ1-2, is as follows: SAVISQKPSRDICQRGTSLTIQCQVDSQVTMMFWYRQQPGQSLTLIATANQGSEATYESGFVIDKFPISRPNLTFSTLTVSNMSPEDSSIYLCSVEVGQGSNYGYTFGSGTRLTVV.

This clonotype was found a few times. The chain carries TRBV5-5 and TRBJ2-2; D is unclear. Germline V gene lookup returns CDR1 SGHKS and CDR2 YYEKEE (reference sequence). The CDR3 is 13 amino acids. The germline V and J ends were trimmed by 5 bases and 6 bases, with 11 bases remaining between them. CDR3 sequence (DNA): TGTGCCAGCAGTCTGGCCGAGGCCGGGGAGCTGTTTTTT. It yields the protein CASSLAEAGELFF.

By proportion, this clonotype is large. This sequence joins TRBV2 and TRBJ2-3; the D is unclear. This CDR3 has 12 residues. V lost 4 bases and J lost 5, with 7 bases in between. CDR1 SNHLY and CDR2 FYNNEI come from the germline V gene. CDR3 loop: CASSARGDTQYF. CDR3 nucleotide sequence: TGTGCCAGCAGTGCGCGTGGAGATACGCAGTATTTT.

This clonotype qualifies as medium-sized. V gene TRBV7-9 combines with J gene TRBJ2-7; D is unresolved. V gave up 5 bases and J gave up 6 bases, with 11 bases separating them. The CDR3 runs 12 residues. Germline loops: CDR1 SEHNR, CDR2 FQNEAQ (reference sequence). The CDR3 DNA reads TGTGCCAGCAGCCCCCAGTCGCGCGAGCAGTACTTC. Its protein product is CASSPQSREQYF.

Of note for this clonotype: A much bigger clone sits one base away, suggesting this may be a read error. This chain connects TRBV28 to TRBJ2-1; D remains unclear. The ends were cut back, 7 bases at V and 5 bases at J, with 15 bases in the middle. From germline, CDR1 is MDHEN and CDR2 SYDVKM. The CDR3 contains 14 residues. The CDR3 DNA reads TGTGCCAGCATCGGCAAAGCTGAAGACAATGAGCAGTTCTTC. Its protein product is CASIGKAEDNEQFF.

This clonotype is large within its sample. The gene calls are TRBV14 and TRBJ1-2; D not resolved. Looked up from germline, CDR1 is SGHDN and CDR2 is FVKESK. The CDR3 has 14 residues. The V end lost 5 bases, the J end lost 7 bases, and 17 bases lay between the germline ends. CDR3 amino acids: CASSYMEEGFGYTF. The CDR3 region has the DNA TGTGCCAGCAGCTACATGGAGGAGGGCTTTGGCTACACCTTC.

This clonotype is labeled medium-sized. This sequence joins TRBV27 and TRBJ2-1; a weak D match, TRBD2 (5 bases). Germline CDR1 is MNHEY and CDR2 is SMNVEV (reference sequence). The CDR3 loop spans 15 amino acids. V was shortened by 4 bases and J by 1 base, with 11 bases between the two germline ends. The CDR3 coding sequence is TGTGCCAGCAGTTCGGGAATAAGGTCCTACAATGAGCAGTTCTTC. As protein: CASSSGIRSYNEQFF.

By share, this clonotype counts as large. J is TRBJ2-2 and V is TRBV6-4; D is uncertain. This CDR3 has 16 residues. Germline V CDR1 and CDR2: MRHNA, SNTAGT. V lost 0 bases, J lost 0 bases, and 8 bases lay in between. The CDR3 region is CASSDSVSANTGELFF. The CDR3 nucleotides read TGTGCCAGCAGTGACTCAGTGTCAGCGAACACCGGGGAGCTGTTTTTT.

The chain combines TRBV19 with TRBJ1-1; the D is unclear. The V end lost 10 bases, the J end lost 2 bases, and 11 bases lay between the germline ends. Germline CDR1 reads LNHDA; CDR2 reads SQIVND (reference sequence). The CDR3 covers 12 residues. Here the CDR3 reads CATKTYNTEAFF. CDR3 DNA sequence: TGTGCCACTAAGACCTACAACACTGAAGCTTTCTTT.

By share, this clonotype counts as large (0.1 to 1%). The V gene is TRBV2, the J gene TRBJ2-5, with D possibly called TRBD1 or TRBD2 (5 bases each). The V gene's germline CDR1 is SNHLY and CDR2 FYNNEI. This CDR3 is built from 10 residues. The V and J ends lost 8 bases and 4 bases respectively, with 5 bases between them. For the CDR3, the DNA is TGTGCCAGCGGGGGAGAGACCCAGTACTTC. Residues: CASGGETQYF.

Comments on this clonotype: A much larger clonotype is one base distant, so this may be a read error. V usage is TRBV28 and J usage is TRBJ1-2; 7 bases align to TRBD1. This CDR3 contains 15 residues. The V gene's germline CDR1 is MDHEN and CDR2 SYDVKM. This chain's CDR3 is CASSSGTVSFYGYAF. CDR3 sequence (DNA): TGTGCCAGCAGTTCCGGGACAGTCTCTTTCTATGGCTACGCCTTC.